The rows below give T cell receptor beta chains drawn from one sample of a study of T cell changes during pregnancy in multiple sclerosis. Produced via immunoSEQ multiplex PCR; TCRdb's table is partial and in-frame only. The table shows tens of thousands of clones, with 88% occurring only once. This specimen was CD4+ T cells from peripheral blood mononuclear cells, taken in the first trimester of pregnancy. These receptors came from a female donor in good health, enrolled as a control in a pregnancy study. Both conserved end residues are part of each CDR3. A D gene is named only where the DNA matches it firmly. Where a row states a size, it is once, few, many or the class of an expanded clone; other rows omit it.

. . TRBJ1-2 TRBV19 CASSIAGGTYGYTF TGTGCCAGTAGTATAGCCGGGGGAACTTATGGCTACACCTTC
. few TRBJ1-3 TRBV7-6 CASSLFTGRSGNTIYF TGTGCCAGCAGCTTATTTACAGGGCGGTCAGGAAACACCATATATTTT
. . TRBJ1-6 TRBV7-2 CASSLARVGNSPLHF TGTGCCAGCAGCTTAGCCAGGGTAGGGAATTCACCCCTCCACTTT
TRBD1 . TRBJ2-7 TRBV5-1 CASSPTGGTAYEQYF TGCGCCAGCAGTCCAACAGGGGGTACGGCCTACGAGCAGTACTTC
. . TRBJ1-5 TRBV6-1 CASSEDRKQPQHF TGTGCCAGCAGTGAAGACAGAAAACAGCCCCAGCATTTT
. once TRBJ1-1 TRBV6-6 CASSFDRNEAFF TGTGCCAGCAGTTTCGACAGAAATGAAGCTTTCTTT
TRBD1 . TRBJ2-7 TRBV6-5 CASSEGARGYF TGTGCCAGCAGTGAGGGGGCTAGGGGCTACTTC
. . TRBJ1-3 TRBV11-1 CASSRTDSSGNTIYF TGTGCCAGCAGCCGGACCGACAGCTCTGGAAACACCATATATTTT
TRBD2 . TRBJ2-1 TRBV5-1 CASSLLLAGEVEEQFF TGCGCCAGCAGCTTGTTACTAGCGGGAGAAGTCGAAGAGCAGTTCTTC
. once TRBJ1-6 TRBV19 CASSFGRPRDSPLHF TGTGCCAGCTCCTTCGGGAGGCCGCGCGATTCACCCCTCCACTTT
. . TRBJ2-7 TRBV19 CASSSGDSYEQYF TGTGCCAGTAGCTCAGGGGATTCCTACGAGCAGTACTTC
TRBD2 . TRBJ2-3 TRBV7-3 CASSSLAGGDTQYF TGTGCCAGCAGCTCCTTAGCGGGGGGGGATACGCAGTATTTT
. . TRBJ2-1 TRBV4-2 CASSQLVPGEQFF TGTGCCAGCAGCCAACTCGTCCCGGGTGAGCAGTTCTTC
TRBD1 . TRBJ2-1 TRBV6-6 CASSHGTGPSYNEQFF TGTGCCAGCAGCCATGGGACAGGGCCTTCCTACAATGAGCAGTTCTTC
TRBD2 . TRBJ2-1 TRBV7-2 CASSSGYNEQFF TGTGCCAGCTCTAGCGGATACAATGAGCAGTTCTTC
. . TRBJ2-3 TRBV19 CASSGSAGATDTQYF TGTGCCAGTAGTGGATCGGCAGGGGCCACAGATACGCAGTATTTT
. few TRBJ1-1 TRBV11-2 CASSFSGASLGAFF TGTGCCAGCAGCTTCTCGGGAGCCTCCCTTGGAGCTTTCTTT
. once TRBJ2-3 TRBV27 CASSFNYRTGSTDTQYF TGTGCCAGCAGTTTTAATTATAGGACGGGAAGCACAGATACGCAGTATTTT
TRBD1 medium-sized TRBJ1-5 TRBV4-2 CASSPFGQGDQPQHF TGTGCCAGCAGCCCTTTCGGACAGGGGGATCAGCCCCAGCATTTT
. . TRBJ2-2 TRBV2 CASIDPRNTGELFF TGTGCCAGCATTGACCCTAGGAACACCGGGGAGCTGTTTTTT
. . TRBJ1-1 TRBV4-1 CASSQDFRQGSTEAFF TGCGCCAGCAGCCAAGATTTTCGGCAGGGGTCCACTGAAGCTTTCTTT
TRBD2 . TRBJ2-1 TRBV25-1 CASTGGLDEQFF TGTGCTTCGACGGGGGGGTTGGATGAGCAGTTCTTC
TRBD1 . TRBJ2-2 TRBV19 CASSLPQGQAHTGELFF TGTGCCAGTAGCCTCCCGCAGGGACAGGCGCACACCGGGGAGCTGTTTTTT
. . TRBJ1-1 TRBV29-1 CSVANTEAFF TGCAGCGTTGCTAACACTGAAGCTTTCTTT
. . TRBJ1-5 TRBV15 CATSRAVGREPQHF TGTGCCACCAGCAGAGCAGTCGGGAGAGAGCCCCAGCATTTT
. . TRBJ1-2 TRBV5-4 CASSAQGVYAGGYTF TGTGCCAGCAGCGCACAGGGCGTTTATGCGGGCGGCTACACCTTC
. . TRBJ1-1 TRBV11-3 CASSSKQENTEAFF TGTGCCAGCAGCTCCAAACAGGAGAACACTGAAGCTTTCTTT
TRBD1 . TRBJ1-2 TRBV30 CARQDRGYGYTF TGTGCCCGCCAGGACAGGGGGTATGGCTACACCTTC
. . TRBJ2-7 TRBV27 CASRVDFSYEQYF TGTGCCAGCAGAGTAGACTTCTCCTACGAGCAGTACTTC
TRBD2 . TRBJ2-5 TRBV5-4 CASSWAGVGETQYF TGTGCCAGCAGCTGGGCGGGAGTAGGAGAGACCCAGTACTTC
. once TRBJ1-2 TRBV2 CASTTMGGALNGYTF TGTGCCAGCACCACAATGGGGGGGGCGCTGAATGGCTACACCTTC